Below, 14 T cell receptor beta chains from the same sample are listed, as sequenced in a study of response to subunit inactivated influenza vaccine. MiXCR was run by TCRdb on the RT-PCR reads, yielding one entry per CDR3 protein. Among 160,000 or so distinct CDR3 sequences listed, roughly a tenth were seen once. Source: non-naive T cells sorted from PBMCs, taken about 40 days after vaccination. The source is a man between 50 and 59 years old who received an inactivated influenza vaccine.

This chain links TRBV28 with TRBJ2-1; TRBD2 matches 16 bases. The V gene end was trimmed by 5 bases and the J gene end by 8 bases; junction bases not matched to a gene: 3. The V gene's germline CDR1 is MDHEN and CDR2 SYDVKM. CDR3 size: 15 residues. The CDR3 sequence: CASSRGLAGGHEQFF. The CDR3 DNA follows: TGTGCCAGCAGTCGGGGACTAGCGGGAGGGCATGAGCAGTTCTTC.

V and J are TRBV6-1 and TRBJ1-5; a possible D gene is TRBD1 (5 bases). Between the trimmed V and J ends, which lost 6 bases and 6 bases, there was a span of 12 bases. The germline V gene encodes CDR1 MNHNS and CDR2 SASEGT. The CDR3 has 13 residues. In nucleotides, the CDR3 is TGTGCCAGCAGCCCGGGGGTGCGTCAGCCCCAGCATTTT. Residues: CASSPGVRQPQHF.

Concerning this clonotype itself: The junction does not match germline at one end; this may be a read error. This sequence joins TRBV9 and TRBJ2-3; 9 nucleotides agree with TRBD2. Germline CDR1 reads SGDLS; CDR2 reads YYNGEE. CDR3 length equals 14 residues. Here the CDR3 reads CASSVSGSTDTRYF. CDR3 nucleotides: TGTGCCAGCAGCGTTAGCGGGAGCACAGATACGCGGTATTTT.

V gene TRBV28 combines with J gene TRBJ2-3, with D unresolved. Germline V gives CDR1 MDHEN, CDR2 SYDVKM. V lost 3 bases, J lost 2 bases, and 6 bases lay in between. This CDR3 comprises 13 residues. The CDR3 DNA is TGTGCCAGCAGTTTGTCGTCCACAGATACGCAGTATTTT. Amino acids: CASSLSSTDTQYF.

This chain uses TRBV9 with TRBJ2-1, with TRBD2 matching 7 bases. The CDR3 length is 15 residues. V was clipped by 4 bases and J by 5 bases; unmatched bases: 9. The germline gives CDR1 SGDLS, CDR2 YYNGEE. Here the CDR3 DNA reads TGTGCCAGCAGCCTCGAGCGGGGACTCAACAATGAGCAGTTCTTC. This encodes CASSLERGLNNEQFF. The full variable domain, rest sourced from reference TRBV9 and TRBJ2-1, is DSGVTQTPKHLITATGQRVTLRCSPRSGDLSVYWYQQSLDQGLQFLIQYYNGEERAKGNILERFSAQQFPDLHSELNLSSLELGDSALYFCASSLERGLNNEQFFGPGTRLTVL.

The V call is TRBV6-2 or TRBV6-3, the J call TRBJ2-5; TRBD1 is a possible D gene (6 bases). Germline values: CDR1 MNHEY, CDR2 SVGEGT. Trimming took 1 base from V and 4 from J, leaving 13 bases between them. The CDR3 loop spans 15 amino acids. The CDR3 reads CASSYYGGRRETQYF. The CDR3 DNA reads TGTGCCAGCAGTTACTATGGGGGCAGGAGAGAGACCCAGTACTTC.

The chain links TRBV20-1 to TRBJ2-3; 11 bases align to TRBD2. CDR1 and CDR2 (germline): DFQATT, SNEGSKA (reference sequence). This CDR3 is built from 19 residues. Trimming removed 5 bases from V and 4 bases from J; junction bases left unmatched: 20. This CDR3 is CSAGPGGLAGGSLSDTQYF. The CDR3 DNA reads as TGCAGTGCTGGGCCCGGGGGTCTAGCGGGGGGTTCCCTTTCAGATACGCAGTATTTT.

This clonotype was counted only a few times. The chain joins TRBV4-2 to TRBJ1-5; D call uncertain. Between the trimmed V and J ends, which lost 4 bases and 4 bases, there was a span of 8 bases. Germline loops: CDR1 LGHNA, CDR2 YNFKEQ. The length of the CDR3 is 13 residues. As DNA, the CDR3 is TGTGCCAGCAGCCCCGTGGAAAATCAGCCCCAGCATTTT. It specifies CASSPVENQPQHF.

The chain couples TRBV25-1 to TRBJ2-1; 7 bases are a match to TRBD2. The CDR3 totals 15 residues. Trimming removed 2 bases from V and 3 bases from J; junction bases left unmatched: 4. CDR1 MGHDK and CDR2 SYGVNS come from the germline V gene. The CDR3: CASSELAALYNEQFF. In DNA, the CDR3 is TGTGCCAGCAGTGAACTAGCGGCACTCTACAATGAGCAGTTCTTC.

This clonotype was seen only a few times. The chain is built from TRBV3-1 and TRBJ2-2; the D is unclear. This CDR3 is 14 amino acids long. CDR1 is LGHDT, CDR2 YNNKEL, per germline (reference sequence). Trimming took off 4 bases at V and 3 bases at J, with 9 bases between the two ends. CDR3 nucleotides: TGTGCCAGCAGCCCCCGGCTCGACACCGGGGAGCTGTTTTTT. Its protein product is CASSPRLDTGELFF.

This clonotype was observed a few times. This rearrangement joins TRBV28 to TRBJ2-7; TRBD2 matches 8 bases. Germline V CDR1 and CDR2: MDHEN, SYDVKM. The CDR3 runs to 14 residues. The V segment lost 5 bases and the J segment 5 bases; nucleotides outside the gene matches: 8. The CDR3 DNA is TGTGCCAGCAGTCCCCTAAGCGGGGGCCACGAGCAGTACTTC. It yields the protein CASSPLSGGHEQYF.

In this sample, this clonotype is medium-sized. The chain uses TRBV12-3 or TRBV12-4 and TRBJ2-1; D is unresolved. Trimming removed 5 bases from V and 3 bases from J, with 2 bases in between. The CDR3 consists of 11 residues. The CDR3: CASSSYNEQFF. In nucleotides, the CDR3 is TGTGCCAGCAGTAGCTACAATGAGCAGTTCTTC.

This clonotype occurred many times. The V and J genes are TRBV11-2 and TRBJ2-7; possibly TRBD2 for D (6 bases). V dropped 1 base and J dropped 5 bases, with 12 bases sitting between them. Germline loops: CDR1 SGHAT, CDR2 FQNNGV. This CDR3 has 14 residues. The DNA for the CDR3 is TGTGCCAGCAGCTTAGGCCCCGGCGGGAACGAGCAGTACTTC. Its translation: CASSLGPGGNEQYF.

V gene TRBV12-3 or TRBV12-4 combines with J gene TRBJ2-1; 8 bases are shared with TRBD2. The CDR3 runs to 14 residues. J was trimmed by 4 bases and V by 5 bases; bases with no gene match: 4. Written as DNA, the CDR3 is TGTGCCAGCAGTAATAGCGGGGCTTACAATGAGCAGTTCTTC. It yields the protein CASSNSGAYNEQFF.